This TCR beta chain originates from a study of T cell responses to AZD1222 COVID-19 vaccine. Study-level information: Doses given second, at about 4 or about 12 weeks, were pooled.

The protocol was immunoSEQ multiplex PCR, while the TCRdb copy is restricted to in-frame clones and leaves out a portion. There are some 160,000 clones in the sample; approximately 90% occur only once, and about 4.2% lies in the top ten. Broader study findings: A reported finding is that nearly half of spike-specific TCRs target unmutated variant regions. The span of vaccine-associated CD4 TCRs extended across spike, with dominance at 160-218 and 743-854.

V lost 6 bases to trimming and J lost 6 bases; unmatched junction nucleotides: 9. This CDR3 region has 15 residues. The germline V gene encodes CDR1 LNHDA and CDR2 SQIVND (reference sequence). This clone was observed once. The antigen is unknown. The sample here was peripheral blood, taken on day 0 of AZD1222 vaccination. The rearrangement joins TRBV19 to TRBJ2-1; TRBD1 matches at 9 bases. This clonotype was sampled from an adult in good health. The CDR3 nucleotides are TGTGCCAGTAGGAGGGACAGGGTCCTAGCCAATGAGCAGTTCTTC. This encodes CASRRDRVLANEQFF.